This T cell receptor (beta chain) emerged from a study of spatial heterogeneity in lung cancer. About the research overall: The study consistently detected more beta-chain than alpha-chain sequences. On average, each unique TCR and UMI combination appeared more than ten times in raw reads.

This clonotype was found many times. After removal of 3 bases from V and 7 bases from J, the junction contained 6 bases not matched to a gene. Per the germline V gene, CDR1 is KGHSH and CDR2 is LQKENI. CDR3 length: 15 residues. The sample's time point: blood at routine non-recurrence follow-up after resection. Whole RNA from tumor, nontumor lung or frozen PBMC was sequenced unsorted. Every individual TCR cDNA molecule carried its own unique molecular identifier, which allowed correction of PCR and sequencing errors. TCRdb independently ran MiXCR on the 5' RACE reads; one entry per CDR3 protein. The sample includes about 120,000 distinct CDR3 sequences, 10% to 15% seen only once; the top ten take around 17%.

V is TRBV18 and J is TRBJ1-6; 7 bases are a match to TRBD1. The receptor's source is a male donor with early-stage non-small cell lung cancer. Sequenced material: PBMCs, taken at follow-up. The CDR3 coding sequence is TGTGCCAGCTCACCGAATCAGGGGGTGAATTCACCCCTCCACTTT. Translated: CASSPNQGVNSPLHF. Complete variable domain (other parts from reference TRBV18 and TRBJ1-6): NAGVMQNPRHLVRRRGQEARLRCSPMKGHSHVYWYRQLPEEGLKFMVYLQKENIIDESGMPKERFSAEFPKEGPSILRIQQVVRGDSAAYFCASSPNQGVNSPLHFGNGTRLTVT.